This TCR beta chain was found in a study of Graves' ophthalmopathy and Graves' hyperthyroidism. As for the study in general: Samples of peripheral blood were obtained at initial diagnosis, prior to treatment of any kind.

Study-level points and caveats: Thyroid clonotypes that were expanded above 0.001 frequency mostly also appeared in blood.

The study enrolled ophthalmopathy donors with moderate-to-severe activity, CAS ≥3, NOSPECS ≥4 and duration under 3 months. TCR beta CDR3 regions were amplified from RNA transcripts. HTBI primers served in a first-round RT-PCR, which a second-round multiplex PCR followed. From the multiplex PCR reads, TCRdb called clonotypes with MiXCR, one entry per CDR3 protein. This table holds some 520,000 distinct CDR3 sequences, approximately 15% found once. This clonotype was counted at least ten times. Antigen unknown. The clonotype originates from a woman in her 30s with Graves' ophthalmopathy. The sequencing input was blood.

The CDR3 DNA reads TGTGCCAGCCGGGGAGGTACCTACGAGCAGTACTTC. Amino acids: CASRGGTYEQYF. This rearrangement joins TRBV27 to TRBJ2-7; possible D gene TRBD2, 6 bases. Germline V gene sequence: CDR1 MNHEY, CDR2 SMNVEV (reference sequence). The length of the CDR3 is 12 residues. V was shortened by 8 bases and J by 2 bases, with 10 bases between the two germline ends.